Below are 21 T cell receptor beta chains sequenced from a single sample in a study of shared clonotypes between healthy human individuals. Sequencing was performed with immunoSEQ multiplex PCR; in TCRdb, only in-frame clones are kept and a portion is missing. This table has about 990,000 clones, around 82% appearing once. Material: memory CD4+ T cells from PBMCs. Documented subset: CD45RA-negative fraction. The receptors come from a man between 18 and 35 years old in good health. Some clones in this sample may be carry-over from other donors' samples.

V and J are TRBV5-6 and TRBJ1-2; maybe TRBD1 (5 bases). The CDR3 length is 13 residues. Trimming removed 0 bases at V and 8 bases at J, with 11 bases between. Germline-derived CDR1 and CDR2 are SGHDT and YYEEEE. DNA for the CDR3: TGTGCCAGCAGCTTGGTGACAGTCCCCGGCTACACCTTC. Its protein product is CASSLVTVPGYTF.

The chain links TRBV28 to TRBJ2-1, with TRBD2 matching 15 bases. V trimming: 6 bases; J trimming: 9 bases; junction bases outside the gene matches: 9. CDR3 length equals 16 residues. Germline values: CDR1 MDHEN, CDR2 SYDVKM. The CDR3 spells CASSSTGLAGGAEQFF. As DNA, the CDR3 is TGTGCCAGCAGCAGCACGGGACTAGCGGGAGGTGCTGAGCAGTTCTTC.

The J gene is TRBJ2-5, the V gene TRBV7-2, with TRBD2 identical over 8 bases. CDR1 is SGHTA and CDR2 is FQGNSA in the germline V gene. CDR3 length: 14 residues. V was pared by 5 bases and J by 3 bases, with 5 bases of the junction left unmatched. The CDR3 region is CASSRRGGKETQYF. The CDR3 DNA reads TGTGCCAGCAGCCGACGGGGGGGCAAAGAGACCCAGTACTTC. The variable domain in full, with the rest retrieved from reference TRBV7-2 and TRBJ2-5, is GAGVSQSPSNKVTEKGKDVELRCDPISGHTALYWYRQSLGQGLEFLIYFQGNSAPDKSGLPSDRFSAERTGGSVSTLTIQRTQQEDSAVYLCASSRRGGKETQYFGPGTRLLVL.

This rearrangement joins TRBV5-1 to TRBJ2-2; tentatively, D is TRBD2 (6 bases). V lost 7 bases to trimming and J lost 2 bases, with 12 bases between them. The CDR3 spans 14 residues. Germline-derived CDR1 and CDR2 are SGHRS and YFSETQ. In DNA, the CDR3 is TGCGCCAGCGGGGGACTTATTAACACCGGGGAGCTGTTTTTT. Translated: CASGGLINTGELFF.

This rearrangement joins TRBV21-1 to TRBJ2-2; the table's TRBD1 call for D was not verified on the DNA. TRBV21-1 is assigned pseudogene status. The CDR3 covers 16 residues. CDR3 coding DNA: TGTGCCAGCAGCAAAAGCAGGGGGCGTTATACCGGGGAGCTGTTTTTT. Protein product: CASSKSRGRYTGELFF.

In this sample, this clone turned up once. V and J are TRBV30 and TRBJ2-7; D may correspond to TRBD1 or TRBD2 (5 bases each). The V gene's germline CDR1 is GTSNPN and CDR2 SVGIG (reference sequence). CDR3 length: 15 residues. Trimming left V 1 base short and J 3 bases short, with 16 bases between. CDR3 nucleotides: TGTGCCTGGAGTGGGCAGGACCAGAGGGGCTACGAGCAGTACTTC. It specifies CAWSGQDQRGYEQYF.

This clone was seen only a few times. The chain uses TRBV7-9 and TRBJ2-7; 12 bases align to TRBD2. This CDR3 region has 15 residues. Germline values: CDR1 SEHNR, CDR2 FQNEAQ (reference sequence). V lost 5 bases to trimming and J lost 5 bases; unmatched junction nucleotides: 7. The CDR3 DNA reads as TGTGCCAGCAGCCCACTAGCGGGAGGTCTCCACGAGCAGTACTTC. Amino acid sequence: CASSPLAGGLHEQYF.

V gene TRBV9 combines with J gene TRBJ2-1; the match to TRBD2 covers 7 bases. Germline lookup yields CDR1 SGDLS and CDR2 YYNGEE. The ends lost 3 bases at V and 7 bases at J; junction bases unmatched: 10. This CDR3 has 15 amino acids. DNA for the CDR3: TGTGCCAGCAGCGCAAGACAGAGGGAGGGAAATGAGCAGTTCTTC. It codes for CASSARQREGNEQFF. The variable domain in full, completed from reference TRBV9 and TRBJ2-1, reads DSGVTQTPKHLITATGQRVTLRCSPRSGDLSVYWYQQSLDQGLQFLIQYYNGEERAKGNILERFSAQQFPDLHSELNLSSLELGDSALYFCASSARQREGNEQFFGPGTRLTVL.

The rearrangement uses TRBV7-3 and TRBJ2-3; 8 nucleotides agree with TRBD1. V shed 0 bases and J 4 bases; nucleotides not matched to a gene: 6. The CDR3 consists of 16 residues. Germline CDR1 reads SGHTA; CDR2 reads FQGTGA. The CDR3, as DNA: TGTGCCAGCAGCTTAACCGGCGCGGGACAGGCAGATACGCAGTATTTT. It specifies CASSLTGAGQADTQYF.

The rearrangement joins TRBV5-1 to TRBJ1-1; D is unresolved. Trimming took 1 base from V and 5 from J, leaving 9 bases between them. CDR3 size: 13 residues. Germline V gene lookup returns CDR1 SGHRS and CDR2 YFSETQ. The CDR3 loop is CASSLRLGTEAFF. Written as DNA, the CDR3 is TGCGCCAGCAGCTTGCGCTTGGGGACTGAAGCTTTCTTT. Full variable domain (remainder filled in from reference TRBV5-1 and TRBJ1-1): KAGVTQTPRYLIKTRGQQVTLSCSPISGHRSVSWYQQTPGQGLQFLFEYFSETQRNKGNFPGRFSGRQFSNSRSEMNVSTLELGDSALYLCASSLRLGTEAFFGQGTRLTVV.

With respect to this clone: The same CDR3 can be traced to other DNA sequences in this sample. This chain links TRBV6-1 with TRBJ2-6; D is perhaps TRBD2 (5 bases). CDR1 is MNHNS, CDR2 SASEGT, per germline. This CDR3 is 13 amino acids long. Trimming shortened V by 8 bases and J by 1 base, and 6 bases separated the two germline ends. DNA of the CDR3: TGTGCCAGCCGAGGGTCTGGGGCCAACGTCCTGACTTTC. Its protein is CASRGSGANVLTF.

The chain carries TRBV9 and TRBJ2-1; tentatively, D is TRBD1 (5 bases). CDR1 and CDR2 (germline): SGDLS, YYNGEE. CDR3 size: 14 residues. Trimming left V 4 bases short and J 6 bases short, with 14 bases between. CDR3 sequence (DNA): TGTGCCAGCAGCCCCCAGACAGTCTCCAATGAGCAGTTCTTC. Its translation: CASSPQTVSNEQFF. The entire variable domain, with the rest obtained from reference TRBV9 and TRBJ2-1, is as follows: DSGVTQTPKHLITATGQRVTLRCSPRSGDLSVYWYQQSLDQGLQFLIQYYNGEERAKGNILERFSAQQFPDLHSELNLSSLELGDSALYFCASSPQTVSNEQFFGPGTRLTVL.

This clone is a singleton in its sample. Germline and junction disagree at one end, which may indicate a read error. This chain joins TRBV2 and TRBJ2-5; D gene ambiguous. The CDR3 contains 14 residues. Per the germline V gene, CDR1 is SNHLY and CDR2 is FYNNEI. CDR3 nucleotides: TGTGCCAGCACTGGGTATGATCGATCGGAGACCCCGTACTTC. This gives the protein CASTGYDRSETPYF.

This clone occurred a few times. The CDR3 DNA is TGTGCCAGCAGCTGGGAGCCCAACCAGCCCCAGCATTTT. Its protein product is CASSWEPNQPQHF. The chain is built from TRBV5-4 and TRBJ1-5; unclear D gene. Germline V lookup: CDR1 SGHNT, CDR2 YYREEE (reference sequence). This CDR3 has 13 residues. V was clipped by 3 bases and J by 7 bases, with 11 bases between them.

CDR3 amino acids: CAWSLGGGSDTQYF. The CDR3 coding sequence is TGTGCCTGGAGTCTCGGGGGTGGGTCAGATACGCAGTATTTT. The rearrangement uses TRBV30 and TRBJ2-3; tentatively, D is TRBD2 (6 bases). This CDR3 contains 14 residues. Trimming took 2 bases from V and 4 from J, leaving 13 bases between them. CDR1 and CDR2 from the germline V gene are GTSNPN and SVGIG (reference sequence).

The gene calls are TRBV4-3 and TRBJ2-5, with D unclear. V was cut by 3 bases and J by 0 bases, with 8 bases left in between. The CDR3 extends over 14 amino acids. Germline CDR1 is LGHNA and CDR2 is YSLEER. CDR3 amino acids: CASSHLAYQETQYF. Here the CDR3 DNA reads TGCGCCAGCAGCCATCTCGCGTACCAAGAGACCCAGTACTTC.

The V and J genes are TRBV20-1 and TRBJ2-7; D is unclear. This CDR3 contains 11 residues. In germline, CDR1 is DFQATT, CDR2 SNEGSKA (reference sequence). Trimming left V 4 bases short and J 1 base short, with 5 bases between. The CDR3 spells CSATRSYEQYF. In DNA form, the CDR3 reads TGCAGTGCTACCAGGTCCTACGAGCAGTACTTC.

CDR3 sequence: CASSPADFSYEQYF. DNA of the CDR3: TGTGCCAGCTCACCGGCCGATTTCTCCTACGAGCAGTACTTC. The gene calls are TRBV18 and TRBJ2-7, with D hard to call. The CDR3 consists of 14 residues. Germline CDR1 KGHSH, CDR2 LQKENI. V shed 3 bases and J shed 0 bases, with 9 bases lying between them.

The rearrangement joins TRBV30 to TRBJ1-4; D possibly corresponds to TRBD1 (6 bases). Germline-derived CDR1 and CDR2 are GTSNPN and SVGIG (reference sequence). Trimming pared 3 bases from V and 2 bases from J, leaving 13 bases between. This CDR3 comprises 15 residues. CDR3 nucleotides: TGTGCCTGGAGCCGAGGGGGAGGGACTAATGAAAAACTGTTTTTT. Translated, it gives CAWSRGGGTNEKLFF. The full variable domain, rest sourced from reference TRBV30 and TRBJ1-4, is SQTIHQWPATLVQPVGSPLSLECTVEGTSNPNLYWYRQAAGRGLQLLFYSVGIGQISSEVPQNLSASRPQDRQFILSSKKLLLSDSGFYLCAWSRGGGTNEKLFFGSGTQLSVL.

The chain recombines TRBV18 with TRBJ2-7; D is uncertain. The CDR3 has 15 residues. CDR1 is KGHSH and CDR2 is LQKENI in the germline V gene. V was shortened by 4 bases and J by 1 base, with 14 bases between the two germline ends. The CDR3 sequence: CASSRAVPGSYEQYF. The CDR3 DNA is TGTGCCAGCTCACGGGCGGTACCTGGGTCCTACGAGCAGTACTTC.

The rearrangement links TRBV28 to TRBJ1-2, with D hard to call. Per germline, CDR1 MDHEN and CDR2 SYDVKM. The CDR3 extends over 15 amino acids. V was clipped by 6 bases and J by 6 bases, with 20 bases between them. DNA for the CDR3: TGTGCCAGCAGCCGCATAAGTGTGGGAGTCGATGGCTACACCTTC. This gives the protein CASSRISVGVDGYTF.